The 7 T cell receptor beta chains given below trace back to one sample, sequenced in a study of radiotherapy plus CTLA-4 blockade in lung cancer. Clones were read by immunoSEQ multiplex PCR, and TCRdb kept only the in-frame ones, dropping some. The sample yields fewer than 65,000 clones, 70% to 85% seen once. Sample: peripheral blood, taken from a patient treated with radiotherapy plus ipilimumab. The origin of the receptors is a human donor with non-small cell lung cancer whose response to radiotherapy plus ipilimumab could not be evaluated.

The chain uses TRBV28 and TRBJ2-7, with 13 bases that match TRBD2. Germline CDR1 and CDR2: MDHEN and SYDVKM. The CDR3 is 17 amino acids. V gave up 4 bases and J gave up 4 bases; unmatched junction bases: 10. CDR3 sequence (DNA): TGTGCCAGCAGTTCAGGCGGACTAGCGGGAGACGAATACGAGCAGTACTTC. Translated: CASSSGGLAGDEYEQYF. Based on the CDR3 plus reference TRBV28 and TRBJ2-7, the full variable domain is DVKVTQSSRYLVKRTGEKVFLECVQDMDHENMFWYRQDPGLGLRLIYFSYDVKMKEKGDIPEGYSVSREKKERFSLILESASTNQTSMYLCASSSGGLAGDEYEQYFGPGTRLTVT.

The rearrangement joins TRBV7-2 to TRBJ2-5; 16 bases match TRBD2. CDR1 SGHTA and CDR2 FQGNSA come from the germline V gene. The CDR3 loop spans 18 amino acids. The J segment lost 5 bases and the V segment lost 4 bases, leaving 10 bases of the junction unmatched. The CDR3, as DNA: TGTGCCAGCAGCTCTGCGGGACTAGCGGGGGGGCCAAGGGAGACCCAGTACTTC. This codes for CASSSAGLAGGPRETQYF.

DNA of the CDR3: TGTGCCAGTAGCGATAGACTAGGCCGCTCCTACAATGAGCAGTTCTTC. This gives the protein CASSDRLGRSYNEQFF. V usage is TRBV19 and J usage is TRBJ2-1; D may be TRBD2 (6 bases). This CDR3 has 16 residues. The V end lost 6 bases, the J end lost 0 bases, and 15 bases lay between the germline ends. The germline gives CDR1 LNHDA, CDR2 SQIVND (reference sequence).

The J gene is TRBJ1-6, the V gene TRBV29-1, with D unresolved. From germline, CDR1 is SQVTM and CDR2 ANQGSEA. CDR3 length equals 13 residues. The CDR3 here is CVAADGNNSPLHF. The CDR3 coding sequence is TGCGTCGCCGCGGACGGGAATAATTCACCCCTCCACTTT.

DNA of the CDR3: TGTGCCAGCAGTCTCCAGGTCCCTCTAGCCAAAAACATTCAGTACTTC. Translation: CASSLQVPLAKNIQYF. The rearrangement links TRBV2 to TRBJ2-4; no clear D gene. Germline-derived CDR1 and CDR2 are SNHLY and FYNNEI. This CDR3 spans 16 amino acids. V lost 5 bases to trimming and J lost 0 bases, with 14 bases between them.

This clone was seen only a few times. V and J are TRBV11-2 and TRBJ2-7; D perhaps matches TRBD2 (5 bases). Germline V lookup: CDR1 SGHAT, CDR2 FQNNGV. The CDR3 spans 13 residues. With 2 bases removed from V and 6 bases from J, the gap between germline ends came to 11 bases. CDR3 residues: CASSLLREGEQYF. CDR3 nucleotides: TGTGCCAGCAGCTTACTGCGAGAGGGCGAGCAGTACTTC.

Here the CDR3 reads CASTLQGYQPQHF. Here the CDR3 DNA reads TGTGCCAGCACCCTACAGGGTTATCAGCCCCAGCATTTT. The V call is TRBV6-6, the J call TRBJ1-5; D is perhaps TRBD1 (6 bases). V lost 7 bases, J lost 5 bases, and 12 bases lay in between. Germline-derived CDR1 and CDR2 are MNHNY and SVGAGI (reference sequence). There are 13 residues in the CDR3.